This T cell receptor beta chain was recovered during a study of human T cells and chemical hapten exposure (dated by TCRdb to 2020 to 2022). Broadly, across the study: For sensitization, 2% DPC in acetone was applied to a roughly 2 cm by roughly 2 cm area of upper inner arm skin. Peripheral blood TCR repertoire changes were tracked in vivo in alopecia patients during primary and secondary sensitization to the hapten diphenylcyclopropenone (DPC). Weekly therapeutic DPC doses were additionally applied to the scalp of patients throughout the roughly 25-week study period. Most of the patients in the cohort were female, and the cohort covered alopecia areata with under or over 50% scalp involvement, alopecia totalis and alopecia universalis. Libraries were combined into a pool for sequencing, and differences in TCR yield between samples came mainly from small differences in library volumes within the pool. For TCR sequencing, blood came from 25 to 35 alopecia patients at anywhere from one to four time points (pre-sensitization, 2, 6 and 24 weeks). Blood samples were taken from patients before sensitization (week 0) and at 2, 6 and about 24 weeks after DPC sensitization. Patch tests used Finn chambers with 0.01% DPC on the upper back, scored after 6 days by International Contact Dermatitis Research Group standards. General study outcomes and caveats: The number of PT1 expanded TCRs positively correlated with patch test score, significant at thresholds 8, 16 and 32 but not 4. DPC sensitization did not change how many TCRs were above 1 in 1000 frequency, and no evidence was found of alterations in global repertoire structure. Because all patients had alopecia, a presumed autoimmune disease, the immune response of the patients might differ from that of healthy individuals. Significantly more large CDR3 similarity clusters were formed by expanded TCRs than by pre-sensitization or healthy control sets, consistent with antigen-driven responses. Repeated subsampling changed both the strength of the expansion versus patch-test correlation and the threshold at which that correlation became significant.

Only a few counts were recorded for this clonotype. Its antigen is not yet known. Base qualities were left out, and no much larger clone turns up one base away. The library came from RACE. The listed sequencing device is NextSeq 500. During library preparation, unique molecular identifiers were attached to individual cDNA molecules so that TCRs could be counted in a quantitative, reproducible way. Each blood RNA sample was used to sequence both TCR alpha and TCR beta chains. The original pipeline was this. The median number of TCRs per sample was 95,638, ranging from roughly 20,000 to 690,600. V, J and CDR3 annotation of the TCR reads was carried out using the Decombinator software suite. To make PS versus PT1 abundance plots, every sample was subsampled to the same number of TCRs (28,000). TCRs were defined as expanded if absent before sensitization and observed at least eight times at the 2-week time point. TCRdb cleaned the public reads at Q25 with fastp, built clones with MiXCR and kept in-frame beta chains. Rows are unified per CDR3 protein, each entry keeping the most common DNA and genes. The V and J calls and clone size are TCRdb's, not the authors'. Counted in this sample were roughly 100,000 distinct CDR3 sequences; 11% of them appeared once. The ten biggest clones cover approximately 3.5% of the sample.

Taken with the paper, the label for time point translates to: patch test 1, 2 weeks after DPC sensitization. The sample's treatment or condition label, decoded: therapeutic diphenylcyclopropenone sensitization with weekly scalp DPC. Blood at each patch-test visit was drawn before the patch test was applied. Eligible patients were aged 18 to 70, diagnosed with alopecia, deemed suitable for DPC therapy, and excluded if pregnant. Unfractionated whole blood was collected in Tempus Blood RNA tubes, and total RNA was extracted from that blood. At the junction V is shortened by 8 bases and J by 0 bases, with 14 bases in between. Spanning cysteine to phenylalanine, the CDR3 consists of 15 amino acids. CDR3 DNA is the only sequence kept; it has 45 bases, read in frame from the first base. CDR1 and CDR2 were assigned from the germline V gene (reference sequence) as GTSNPN and SVGIG.

The chain employs TRBV30 and TRBJ1-6; TRBD1 is possibly the D segment (6 matching bases). The TCR sequence derives from a woman aged 40 to 49 with alopecia areata. Some clones in this sample may be carry-over from other donors' samples. Here the sequenced sample was whole blood, taken in connection with sensitization to the hapten diphenylcyclopropenone (DPC). This receptor carries the CDR3 CAQRTGSSYNSPLHF. The bases read TGTGCCCAACGAACAGGGAGCTCCTATAATTCACCCCTCCACTTT.